A single sample gave rise to the 27 T cell receptor beta chains below, sequenced in a study of T cell responses to AZD1222 COVID-19 vaccine. Produced via immunoSEQ multiplex PCR; TCRdb's table is partial and in-frame only. Of 75,000 to 95,000 clones listed, around 85% are singletons. Sequencing was performed on peripheral blood, taken 28 days after the second AZD1222 dose. The source is an adult who received the AZD1222 COVID-19 vaccine.

The J gene is TRBJ1-6, the V gene TRBV11-2; 7 bases fit TRBD1. The junction had 11 bases not matched to a gene; V was cut back by 1 base and J by 11 bases. The germline V gene encodes CDR1 SGHAT and CDR2 FQNNGV. This CDR3 spans 16 amino acids. The CDR3: CASSLASSAGGTPLHF. Here the CDR3 DNA reads TGTGCCAGCAGCTTAGCATCCTCGGCAGGGGGTACACCCCTCCACTTT.

The rearrangement joins TRBV3-1 (or the pseudogene TRBV3-2) to TRBJ2-7, with TRBD2 matching over 7 bases. J was trimmed by 0 bases and V by 2 bases; bases with no gene match: 1. The germline gives CDR1 LGHDT, CDR2 YNNKEL (reference sequence). CDR3 length equals 14 residues. The chain's CDR3 is CASSQKRDSYEQYF. The DNA for the CDR3 is TGTGCCAGCAGCCAAAAGCGGGACTCCTACGAGCAGTACTTC.

The J gene is TRBJ1-1, the V gene TRBV5-1; tentative D call: TRBD1 (5 bases). Between the trimmed V and J ends, which lost 0 bases and 1 base, there was a span of 7 bases. The V gene's germline CDR1 is SGHRS and CDR2 YFSETQ. The CDR3 extends over 14 amino acids. The CDR3 region is CASSLGGSNTEAFF. The CDR3 nucleotides read TGCGCCAGCAGCTTGGGGGGGTCGAACACTGAAGCTTTCTTT. Full variable domain (remainder filled in from reference TRBV5-1 and TRBJ1-1): KAGVTQTPRYLIKTRGQQVTLSCSPISGHRSVSWYQQTPGQGLQFLFEYFSETQRNKGNFPGRFSGRQFSNSRSEMNVSTLELGDSALYLCASSLGGSNTEAFFGQGTRLTVV.

V gene TRBV7-2 combines with J gene TRBJ2-3, with 8 bases matching TRBD2. Losses at the gene ends were 5 bases for V and 5 bases for J; bases not matched to a gene: 12. Germline CDR1 SGHTA, CDR2 FQGNSA. This CDR3 region has 16 residues. The CDR3 loop reads CASSLGVLAVVDTQYF. The CDR3 nucleotides are TGTGCCAGCAGCCTAGGGGTACTAGCGGTAGTAGATACGCAGTATTTT.

In this sample, this clone turned up a few times. The chain is built from TRBV10-2 and TRBJ1-2, with D unresolved. V shed 2 bases and J shed 4 bases, with 17 bases lying between them. CDR3 length equals 16 residues. Germline CDR1 WSHSY, CDR2 SAAADI. CDR3 DNA sequence: TGCGCCAGCAGTGAGCCCTCCTACGGCAGGAGCTATGGCTACACCTTC. It is translated as CASSEPSYGRSYGYTF.

In this sample, this clone turned up once. V gene TRBV10-3 combines with J gene TRBJ1-5; D remains ambiguous. V was trimmed by 9 bases and J by 5 bases, leaving 14 bases between them. CDR3 length equals 13 residues. Germline CDR1 is ENHRY and CDR2 is SYGVKD. CDR3 bases: TGTGCCATTTCGTTGGTGGCCTATCAGCCCCAGCATTTT. Translating it yields CAISLVAYQPQHF.

The V gene is TRBV6-1, the J gene TRBJ1-4; TRBD1 aligns across 7 bases. Germline CDR1 MNHNS, CDR2 SASEGT. Trimming at V came to 3 bases and at J to 0 bases, leaving 4 bases not matched to a gene. The CDR3 has 16 residues. The CDR3: CASSDPGQATNEKLFF. The DNA of the CDR3 is TGTGCCAGCAGTGATCCCGGACAGGCAACTAATGAAAAACTGTTTTTT.

The chain links TRBV29-1 to TRBJ2-3; 9 bases line up with TRBD2. CDR3 size: 14 residues. Germline-derived CDR1 and CDR2 are SQVTM and ANQGSEA. The V and J ends lost 8 bases and 5 bases, in that order; junction bases with no gene match: 11. The CDR3 DNA reads TGCAGCTTCCTCGGCGGGGGGGCTGGAGATACGCAGTATTTT. Protein sequence: CSFLGGGAGDTQYF.

The chain couples TRBV12-3 or TRBV12-4 to TRBJ2-1, with unresolved D. CDR3 length: 11 amino acids. The germline V and J ends were trimmed by 3 bases and 9 bases, with 6 bases remaining between them. In DNA form, the CDR3 reads TGTGCCAGCAGTTTTTTCGGTGAGCAGTTCTTC. Its translation: CASSFFGEQFF.

The CDR3: CASTERGYYNSPLHF. Here the CDR3 DNA reads TGTGCCAGCACCGAACGGGGATACTATAATTCACCCCTCCACTTT. V usage is TRBV25-1 and J usage is TRBJ1-6; D not resolved. CDR3 length: 15 amino acids. Trimming removed 7 bases at V and 3 bases at J, with 13 bases between. The V gene's germline CDR1 is MGHDK and CDR2 SYGVNS.

The CDR3 loop reads CATSRDYAGTEAFF. For the CDR3, the DNA is TGTGCCACCAGCAGAGATTACGCTGGCACTGAAGCTTTCTTT. This chain connects TRBV15 to TRBJ1-1, with D uncertain. The CDR3 spans 14 residues. Trimming pared 0 bases from V and 4 bases from J, leaving 9 bases between. Germline loops: CDR1 LNHNV, CDR2 YYDKDF (reference sequence). Full variable domain (outside the CDR3, taken from reference TRBV15 and TRBJ1-1): DAMVIQNPRYQVTQFGKPVTLSCSQTLNHNVMYWYQQKSSQAPKLLFHYYDKDFNNEADTPDNFQSRRPNTSFCFLDIRSPGLGDTAMYLCATSRDYAGTEAFFGQGTRLTVV.

The chain carries TRBV19 and TRBJ1-3; D is unresolved. V was trimmed by 6 bases and J by 4 bases, leaving 22 bases between them. The CDR3 sequence is 17 residues long. The germline gives CDR1 LNHDA, CDR2 SQIVND (reference sequence). The CDR3 nucleotides read TGTGCCAGTAGCCTCCGGGCGGTAGGTTCTGGAGGAAACACCATATATTTT. Its protein product is CASSLRAVGSGGNTIYF. Based on the CDR3 plus reference TRBV19 and TRBJ1-3, the full variable domain is DGGITQSPKYLFRKEGQNVTLSCEQNLNHDAMYWYRQDPGQGLRLIYYSQIVNDFQKGDIAEGYSVSREKKESFPLTVTSAQKNPTAFYLCASSLRAVGSGGNTIYFGEGSWLTVV.

The CDR3, as DNA: TGTGCAAGTCGCCCACAGGGACCCGGGGGGACAATTAACTCCTACGAGCAGTACTTC. It specifies CASRPQGPGGTINSYEQYF. The chain joins TRBV12-2 to TRBJ2-7; the DNA was not used to check the table's D call, TRBD2. TRBV12-2 is recorded as a pseudogene. This CDR3 is 19 amino acids long.

This CDR3 reads CASSFGRLALRDEQFF. The CDR3 nucleotides read TGTGCCAGCAGTTTTGGTCGTCTAGCCCTGCGGGATGAGCAGTTCTTC. The chain is built from TRBV28 and TRBJ2-1; possibly TRBD2 for D (5 bases). The V end lost 3 bases, the J end lost 8 bases, and 20 bases lay between the germline ends. Per the germline V gene, CDR1 is MDHEN and CDR2 is SYDVKM. CDR3 length equals 16 residues.

This chain uses TRBV10-2 with TRBJ1-2; 7 bases fit TRBD1. Trimming cost V 0 bases and J 4 bases; bases outside gene matches: 11. The CDR3 spans 17 residues. Germline loops: CDR1 WSHSY, CDR2 SAAADI. Here the CDR3 reads CASSESTGQSVGYGYTF. CDR3 in DNA: TGCGCCAGCAGTGAGTCGACGGGACAGTCGGTGGGCTATGGCTACACCTTC.

This clone came up a few times. The CDR3 DNA sequence: TGTGCCTGGAGTGCCCGGATCTACGAGCAGTACTTC. Amino acid sequence: CAWSARIYEQYF. The chain carries TRBV30 and TRBJ2-7; D remains ambiguous. Trimming pared 1 base from V and 3 bases from J, leaving 7 bases between. This CDR3 is 12 amino acids long. Germline V gene lookup returns CDR1 GTSNPN and CDR2 SVGIG (reference sequence).

The J gene is TRBJ2-3, the V gene TRBV5-1; 12 nucleotides align to TRBD1. The CDR3 consists of 18 residues. The V gene end was trimmed by 7 bases and the J gene end by 0 bases; junction bases not matched to a gene: 12. Germline lookup yields CDR1 SGHRS and CDR2 YFSETQ. The chain's CDR3 is CASAPGTGGAVSTDTQYF. The CDR3 coding sequence is TGCGCCAGCGCCCCCGGGACAGGGGGCGCGGTTAGCACAGATACGCAGTATTTT.

The chain couples TRBV5-5 to TRBJ1-3; 8 bases map to TRBD1. The CDR3 runs to 14 residues. V trimming: 4 bases; J trimming: 2 bases; junction bases outside the gene matches: 2. Looked up from germline, CDR1 is SGHKS and CDR2 is YYEKEE (reference sequence). The CDR3 sequence is CASSGTGPGNTIYF. The DNA for the CDR3 is TGTGCCAGCAGCGGGACAGGACCTGGAAACACCATATATTTT.

DNA for the CDR3: TGTGCCAGCACCAGGACGGTCAGCTCCTACGAGCAGTACTTC. Translating it yields CASTRTVSSYEQYF. The chain recombines TRBV6-5 with TRBJ2-7; D is undetermined. The CDR3 spans 14 residues. Between the trimmed V and J ends, which lost 7 bases and 0 bases, there was a span of 13 bases. Germline values: CDR1 MNHEY, CDR2 SVGAGI.

This chain connects TRBV10-3 to TRBJ2-6, with 10 bases aligning to TRBD2. The germline V gene encodes CDR1 ENHRY and CDR2 SYGVKD. This CDR3 has 21 amino acids. V lost 1 base to trimming and J lost 0 bases; unmatched junction nucleotides: 12. CDR3 protein: CAISELPSGGDVLSGANVLTF. The CDR3 bases are TGTGCCATCAGTGAGTTGCCTAGCGGGGGCGACGTTCTCTCTGGGGCCAACGTCCTGACTTTC.

This rearrangement joins TRBV4-2 to TRBJ1-4; 7 nucleotides align to TRBD1. Germline CDR1 and CDR2: LGHNA and YNFKEQ. CDR3 length: 14 residues. Germline trimming cut 4 bases from V and 8 bases from J; bases unmatched to any gene: 7. CDR3 region: CASSLQGNKEKLFF. CDR3 nucleotide sequence: TGTGCCAGCAGCCTACAGGGGAACAAGGAAAAACTGTTTTTT.

This chain links TRBV7-2 with TRBJ1-3, with 9 bases identical to TRBD1. Germline CDR1 SGHTA, CDR2 FQGNSA. V trimming: 3 bases; J trimming: 3 bases; junction bases outside the gene matches: 6. The CDR3 runs to 16 residues. The CDR3 DNA sequence: TGTGCCAGCAGCTTGGAGTACAGGGGGCGTGGAAACACCATATATTTT. Its protein is CASSLEYRGRGNTIYF.

The gene calls are TRBV5-1 and TRBJ2-1; D ambiguous. The CDR3 covers 16 residues. From germline, CDR1 is SGHRS and CDR2 YFSETQ. Trimming left V 0 bases short and J 0 bases short, with 10 bases between. CDR3 region: CASSLGVGDSYNEQFF. In nucleotides, the CDR3 is TGCGCCAGCAGCTTGGGTGTTGGGGACTCCTACAATGAGCAGTTCTTC.

The chain carries TRBV5-1 and TRBJ2-5; D is unclear. Trimming took 2 bases from V and 5 from J, leaving 13 bases between them. Germline V lookup: CDR1 SGHRS, CDR2 YFSETQ. This CDR3 is 14 amino acids long. CDR3 nucleotide sequence: TGCGCCAGCAGCTTTTACCCGGGTCAGGAGACCCAGTACTTC. Its protein product is CASSFYPGQETQYF.

The chain recombines TRBV7-8 with TRBJ2-7; TRBD2 aligns across 10 bases. The V gene end was trimmed by 2 bases and the J gene end by 3 bases; junction bases not matched to a gene: 7. The length of the CDR3 is 16 residues. Germline V gives CDR1 SGHVS, CDR2 FQNEAQ. The CDR3: CASSLQLAGVGYEQYF. For the CDR3, the DNA is TGTGCCAGCAGCTTACAGCTAGCGGGAGTCGGCTACGAGCAGTACTTC.

The chain uses TRBV18 and TRBJ1-1, with D possibly TRBD1 on 6 matching bases. CDR3 length equals 14 residues. Germline lookup yields CDR1 KGHSH and CDR2 LQKENI. Trimming shortened V by 2 bases and J by 5 bases, and 12 bases separated the two germline ends. The DNA for the CDR3 is TGTGCCAGCTCACCAACGGGGCAGGGGACTGAAGCTTTCTTT. Translated, it gives CASSPTGQGTEAFF.

The rearrangement links TRBV18 to TRBJ1-4, with D maybe TRBD1 (6 bases). Trimming cost V 3 bases and J 6 bases, with 11 bases left between them. This CDR3 has 14 residues. Germline V CDR1 and CDR2: KGHSH, LQKENI. The chain's CDR3 is CASSPRRTDEKLFF. In DNA, the CDR3 is TGTGCCAGCTCACCGCGCAGGACAGATGAAAAACTGTTTTTT.